The 21 T cell receptor beta chains below all came from one sample that was sequenced in a study of blood T cells in healthy people across ages. Sample-barcoded 5' priming and a J-beta primer mix drove a second PCR of roughly 6 to 12 cycles. MiXCR, applied by TCRdb to the 5' RACE reads, yields one record per CDR3 protein. Here the sample spans some 370,000 distinct CDR3 sequences, about half being singletons. The specimen sequenced was blood. The receptor set was obtained from a man between 60 and 75 years old in good health.

The chain combines TRBV28 with TRBJ2-3; D is ambiguous. CDR3 length: 14 amino acids. Trimming cost V 7 bases and J 0 bases, with 11 bases left between them. Germline loops: CDR1 MDHEN, CDR2 SYDVKM. CDR3 sequence (DNA): TGTGCCAGCATGTGGGCCCGTAGCACAGATACGCAGTATTTT. Protein: CASMWARSTDTQYF.

This clonotype has only a few counts. The chain couples TRBV6-5 to TRBJ1-4; unclear D gene. CDR3 length: 14 residues. Trimming pared 2 bases from V and 4 bases from J, leaving 8 bases between. Per the germline V gene, CDR1 is MNHEY and CDR2 is SVGAGI. This CDR3 is CASSYRGYNEKLFF. The CDR3 DNA sequence: TGTGCCAGCAGTTACCGGGGTTATAATGAAAAACTGTTTTTT.

This clonotype was detected a few times. The chain has TRBV28 and TRBJ1-2; 8 bases fit TRBD1. The CDR3 is made up of 15 amino acids. The germline CDR1 and CDR2 sequences are MDHEN and SYDVKM. The V and J ends lost 3 bases and 5 bases, in that order; junction bases with no gene match: 8. CDR3 nucleotides: TGTGCCAGCAGTTTTCCGACGGGACAGGTATATGGCTACACCTTC. It yields the protein CASSFPTGQVYGYTF.

The V and J genes are TRBV29-1 and TRBJ2-4; 7 nucleotides align to TRBD1. Judging by the DNA end, TRBJ2-7 fits better; the J call may be wrong. This CDR3 is built from 13 residues. CDR1 and CDR2 (germline): SQVTM, ANQGSEA. This CDR3 is CSVERDSSYEQYF. DNA for the CDR3: TGCAGCGTTGAAAGGGACAGCTCCTACGAGCAGTACTTC.

CDR3 sequence: CASSQGTSESSEQYF. CDR3 nucleotides: TGTGCCAGCAGCCAAGGGACTAGTGAGAGCTCGGAGCAGTACTTC. The chain carries TRBV4-2 and TRBJ2-1; TRBD2 agrees at 7 bases. The J call may be in error: the DNA end matches TRBJ2-7 better. This CDR3 comprises 15 residues. Germline V gene lookup returns CDR1 LGHNA and CDR2 YNFKEQ.

V gene TRBV5-6 combines with J gene TRBJ2-7; possible D gene TRBD1, 5 bases. V lost 2 bases and J lost 5, with 14 bases in between. The germline CDR1 and CDR2 sequences are SGHDT and YYEEEE. This CDR3 spans 14 amino acids. The CDR3 nucleotides read TGTGCCAGCAGCTTCGCAGGGCCTACCCACGAGCAGTACTTC. As protein: CASSFAGPTHEQYF. Full variable domain (missing parts from reference TRBV5-6 and TRBJ2-7): DAGVTQSPTHLIKTRGQQVTLRCSPKSGHDTVSWYQQALGQGPQFIFQYYEEEERQRGNFPDRFSGHQFPNYSSELNVNALLLGDSALYLCASSFAGPTHEQYFGPGTRLTVT.

The V call is TRBV11-2, the J call TRBJ2-7; the match to TRBD2 covers 8 bases. V was pared by 5 bases and J by 5 bases, with 11 bases of the junction left unmatched. The CDR3 totals 15 residues. Germline-derived CDR1 and CDR2 are SGHAT and FQNNGV. For the CDR3, the DNA is TGTGCCAGCAGCCAAGTAGGCGGGAGGTGGAACGAGCAGTACTTC. Its protein product is CASSQVGGRWNEQYF.

V and J are TRBV20-1 and TRBJ2-1; unclear D gene. The end of the DNA is better explained by TRBJ2-7, so the J call may be wrong. CDR3 length: 12 residues. In germline, CDR1 is DFQATT, CDR2 SNEGSKA (reference sequence). Here the CDR3 reads CSAIRAYNEQYF. The CDR3 DNA follows: TGCAGTGCTATTAGGGCATACAATGAGCAGTACTTC.

This rearrangement joins TRBV7-2 to TRBJ2-1; D might be TRBD1 or TRBD2, each matching 5 bases. This CDR3 contains 15 residues. V was trimmed by 2 bases and J by 6 bases, leaving 14 bases between them. Looked up from germline, CDR1 is SGHTA and CDR2 is FQGNSA. The CDR3 bases are TGTGCCAGCAGCTTAACAGGTCCTAGCACCAATGAGCAGTTCTTC. It yields the protein CASSLTGPSTNEQFF.

This clonotype was detected a few times. The chain has TRBV29-1 and TRBJ2-1, with a possible D match to TRBD2 (6 bases). Looked up from germline, CDR1 is SQVTM and CDR2 is ANQGSEA. Trimming removed 7 bases from V and 5 bases from J, with 15 bases in between. The CDR3 contains 13 residues. CDR3 region: CSAPRRGDNEQFF. CDR3 DNA sequence: TGCAGCGCCCCTAGGAGGGGTGACAATGAGCAGTTCTTC.

The V call is TRBV29-1, the J call TRBJ1-1, with 9 bases fitting TRBD1. CDR1 SQVTM and CDR2 ANQGSEA come from the germline V gene. CDR3 size: 13 residues. Germline trimming cut 7 bases from V and 8 bases from J; bases unmatched to any gene: 11. As DNA, the CDR3 is TGCAGCGCAAAGACCGGGACAGGGTCCGAAGCTTTCTTT. Translating it yields CSAKTGTGSEAFF.

The V call is TRBV7-2, the J call TRBJ2-7; 8 nucleotides line up with TRBD1. V lost 2 bases to trimming and J lost 3 bases; unmatched junction nucleotides: 9. Germline assignment: CDR1 SGHTA and CDR2 FQGNSA. CDR3 length equals 16 residues. CDR3 protein: CASSLTGTGGGYEQYF. CDR3 nucleotide sequence: TGTGCCAGCAGCTTAACCGGGACAGGAGGAGGCTACGAGCAGTACTTC.

This clonotype was seen more than once but under ten times. The rearrangement joins TRBV12-3 or TRBV12-4 to TRBJ1-6, with D possibly TRBD1 on 5 matching bases. Between the trimmed V and J ends, which lost 5 bases and 5 bases, there was a span of 10 bases. This CDR3 comprises 14 residues. The CDR3 DNA reads as TGTGCCAGCAGTCCGGGACGGCATAATTCACCCCTCCACTTT. Its translation is CASSPGRHNSPLHF.

The chain combines TRBV7-2 with TRBJ2-7, with 10 bases fitting TRBD2. Near its end, the DNA agrees better with TRBJ2-5, so the J call may be wrong. From germline, CDR1 is SGHTA and CDR2 FQGNSA. This CDR3 region has 15 residues. The CDR3 here is CASSRGLAVKETQYF. The CDR3 DNA is TGTGCCAGCAGCCGAGGACTAGCGGTGAAAGAGACCCAGTACTTC.

The V and J genes are TRBV11-3 and TRBJ2-3; 9 bases are a match to TRBD2. The CDR3 loop spans 16 amino acids. Germline V CDR1 and CDR2: SGHNT, YENEEA. J was trimmed by 2 bases and V by 1 base; bases with no gene match: 4. CDR3 in amino acids: CASSLGSGGTTDTQYF. The CDR3 DNA reads as TGTGCCAGCAGCTTAGGGAGCGGGGGGACCACAGATACGCAGTATTTT.

The V gene is TRBV19, the J gene TRBJ2-7; TRBD1 aligns across 8 bases. Looked up from germline, CDR1 is LNHDA and CDR2 is SQIVND (reference sequence). V lost 5 bases and J lost 3; bases outside the gene matches: 18. This CDR3 spans 18 amino acids. DNA of the CDR3: TGTGCCAGTAGTGTCATCGGAGGTGGACAGGGTGTGTTCTACGAGCAGTACTTC. It specifies CASSVIGGGQGVFYEQYF.

This clonotype showed up just a few times. The V gene is TRBV24-1, the J gene TRBJ2-3; 11 nucleotides agree with TRBD1. CDR1 is KGHDR and CDR2 is SFDVKD in the germline V gene. Unmatched junction bases numbered 4, after V lost 9 bases and J lost 6 bases. The CDR3 contains 13 residues. This CDR3 is CATGQGASDTQYF. The CDR3 DNA reads as TGTGCCACCGGACAGGGGGCTTCTGATACGCAGTATTTT.

The CDR3 reads CSALQYNEQFF. The CDR3 region has the DNA TGCAGTGCTCTTCAATACAATGAGCAGTTCTTC. V is TRBV20-1 and J is TRBJ2-1; D is ambiguous. The CDR3 extends over 11 amino acids. Germline CDR1 and CDR2: DFQATT and SNEGSKA (reference sequence). V was clipped by 5 bases and J by 4 bases, with 6 bases between them.

The CDR3 loop is CASSYSGQRDQPQHF. The CDR3 DNA sequence: TGTGCCAGCAGTTACTCGGGGCAGAGGGATCAGCCCCAGCATTTT. This chain joins TRBV6-6 and TRBJ1-5; tentatively, D is TRBD1 (5 bases). This CDR3 has 15 residues. Germline assignment: CDR1 MNHNY and CDR2 SVGAGI (reference sequence). V dropped 0 bases and J dropped 5 bases, with 11 bases sitting between them.

This clonotype was seen once. A much larger clone is a single base away; this may be a read error. The CDR3 bases are TGTGCCAGCAGTCAAGGGTGGTCACCCCCCCACTTT. Translating gives CASSQGWSPPHF. J is TRBJ1-6 and V is TRBV27; no firm D call. CDR1 and CDR2 from the germline V gene are MNHEY and SMNVEV (reference sequence). CDR3 size: 12 residues.

In this sample, this clonotype turned up a few times. The chain carries TRBV12-3 or TRBV12-4 and TRBJ1-5, with 7 bases identical to TRBD1. Unmatched junction bases numbered 5, after V lost 6 bases and J lost 0 bases. This CDR3 contains 15 residues. The CDR3 coding sequence is TGTGCCAGCAGGGAGGGACAGATTAGCAATCAGCCCCAGCATTTT. Protein: CASREGQISNQPQHF.